One sample yielded the 24 T cell receptor beta chains listed below, sequenced in a study of blood T cells in healthy people across ages (dated by TCRdb to the mid-2010s). Preparation of the library involved 5' RACE. Sequencer: Illumina HiSeq 2500. A second PCR of roughly 7 to 12 cycles was run with a J-beta primer mix and a sample-barcoded 5' primer. TCRdb handled the public reads itself, with Q25 trimming in fastp and clone calling in MiXCR, and kept productive beta chains. Merged by CDR3 protein, the rows form single entries marked with the most common genes and DNA. Here the sample has around 1.5 million distinct CDR3 sequences; roughly 32% occur a single time. 11% of the sample is held by the ten biggest clonotypes. The specimen was blood. All receptors derive from a woman in her twenties or thirties in good health.

This clonotype was observed once. This likely stems from a read error, as it lies one base from a far larger clone. The V and J genes are TRBV12-3 or TRBV12-4 and TRBJ2-3; 7 bases match TRBD2. Trimming cost V 6 bases and J 0 bases; bases outside gene matches: 3. The CDR3 covers 14 residues. The CDR3 DNA follows: TGTGCCAGCAGATATAGCGGGAGCACAGATACGCAGTATTTT. This encodes CASRYSGSTDTQYF.

This clonotype was seen a few times. The chain couples TRBV7-9 to TRBJ2-3; D might be TRBD1 (7 bases). This CDR3 region has 15 residues. V was pared by 1 base and J by 3 bases, with 11 bases between. Per germline, CDR1 SEHNR and CDR2 FQNEAQ (reference sequence). The CDR3 sequence is CASSLVRGATDTQYF. DNA for the CDR3: TGTGCCAGCAGCTTAGTCAGGGGGGCTACAGATACGCAGTATTTT.

V usage is TRBV29-1 and J usage is TRBJ1-1, with D uncertain. The V end was cut by 3 bases, the J end by 1 base, with 9 bases between. CDR1 SQVTM and CDR2 ANQGSEA come from the germline V gene. The CDR3 length is 13 residues. The CDR3 nucleotides read TGCAGCGTTGAGAGAGCAGCGAACACTGAAGCTTTCTTT. Translating gives CSVERAANTEAFF.

The chain is built from TRBV6-5 and TRBJ2-7; D uncertain. Trimming took off 5 bases at V and 6 bases at J, with 11 bases between the two ends. Germline V lookup: CDR1 MNHEY, CDR2 SVGAGI. CDR3 length equals 12 residues. This CDR3 is CASSDRVSEQYF. The DNA of the CDR3 is TGTGCCAGCAGTGACCGGGTCAGCGAGCAGTACTTC.

The chain carries TRBV20-1 and TRBJ2-7; TRBD2 agrees at 16 bases. This CDR3 comprises 15 residues. Germline V CDR1 and CDR2: DFQATT, SNEGSKA (reference sequence). The ends lost 5 bases at V and 5 bases at J; junction bases unmatched: 6. CDR3 nucleotide sequence: TGCAGTGCTGCCGGGACTAGCGGGAGGGACCACGAGCAGTACTTC. Its translation: CSAAGTSGRDHEQYF.

The chain combines TRBV10-3 with TRBJ1-1; 9 bases align to TRBD1. J gave up 4 bases and V 4 bases, and 7 bases lay outside the gene matches. The CDR3 spans 15 residues. Germline V gene data show CDR1 as ENHRY and CDR2 as SYGVKD. The CDR3 region has the DNA TGTGCCATCAGTGGTGGGACAGGGTGGAGCACTGAAGCTTTCTTT. Translation gives CAISGGTGWSTEAFF.

The genes are TRBV7-8 and TRBJ1-5; D ambiguous. There are 15 residues in the CDR3. V was cut by 1 base and J by 4 bases, with 11 bases left in between. Germline V lookup: CDR1 SGHVS, CDR2 FQNEAQ. Here the CDR3 reads CASSLGEHGNQPQHF. CDR3 sequence (DNA): TGTGCCAGCAGCTTAGGGGAACATGGGAATCAGCCCCAGCATTTT.

The chain combines TRBV7-2 with TRBJ2-7; 7 bases fit TRBD1. The CDR3 sequence is 14 residues long. After removal of 5 bases from V and 2 bases from J, the junction contained 6 bases not matched to a gene. Germline V CDR1 and CDR2: SGHTA, FQGNSA. Written as DNA, the CDR3 is TGTGCCAGCAGCATGGGACAGTCCCCCTACGAGCAGTACTTC. It specifies CASSMGQSPYEQYF. The complete variable domain, with remaining parts taken from reference TRBV7-2 and TRBJ2-7, reads GAGVSQSPSNKVTEKGKDVELRCDPISGHTALYWYRQSLGQGLEFLIYFQGNSAPDKSGLPSDRFSAERTGGSVSTLTIQRTQQEDSAVYLCASSMGQSPYEQYFGPGTRLTVT.

The chain links TRBV10-3 to TRBJ2-7, with D perhaps matching TRBD1 or TRBD2 (6 bases each). Trimming removed 6 bases at V and 2 bases at J, with 11 bases between. This CDR3 region has 13 residues. Germline assignment: CDR1 ENHRY and CDR2 SYGVKD. The CDR3 spells CAIRDGGPYEQYF. The CDR3 coding sequence is TGTGCCATCAGGGATGGGGGGCCCTACGAGCAGTACTTC.

This chain links TRBV5-1 with TRBJ2-6, with 7 bases matching TRBD1. Per germline, CDR1 SGHRS and CDR2 YFSETQ. The CDR3 totals 17 residues. The V and J ends lost 1 base and 4 bases, in that order; junction bases with no gene match: 8. CDR3 DNA sequence: TGCGCCAGCAGCTTGTCTCCTACAGGGGTCGGGGCCAACGTCCTGACTTTC. It yields the protein CASSLSPTGVGANVLTF. The variable domain in full, completed from reference TRBV5-1 and TRBJ2-6, reads KAGVTQTPRYLIKTRGQQVTLSCSPISGHRSVSWYQQTPGQGLQFLFEYFSETQRNKGNFPGRFSGRQFSNSRSEMNVSTLELGDSALYLCASSLSPTGVGANVLTFGAGSRLTVL.

This clonotype has just a few counts. The chain joins TRBV15 to TRBJ1-2, with D possibly being TRBD1 (5 bases). Trimming stripped 6 bases from V and 3 bases from J, with 20 bases between. Germline assignment: CDR1 LNHNV and CDR2 YYDKDF (reference sequence). This CDR3 spans 16 amino acids. The CDR3 bases are TGTGCCACCAGGGCACACCGGGACCCAAACTACTATGGCTACACCTTC. Its translation: CATRAHRDPNYYGYTF.

This clonotype was seen more than once but under ten times. The rearrangement links TRBV20-1 to TRBJ1-5, with 10 bases that match TRBD1. V lost 5 bases to trimming and J lost 0 bases; unmatched junction nucleotides: 13. The CDR3 extends over 18 amino acids. In germline, CDR1 is DFQATT, CDR2 SNEGSKA (reference sequence). The CDR3 DNA is TGCAGTGCTCAGGGACAGGGGAGGTCCAGTTATAGCAATCAGCCCCAGCATTTT. Its translation: CSAQGQGRSSYSNQPQHF.

This clonotype has only a few counts. The J gene is TRBJ1-1, the V gene TRBV7-6; D call uncertain. The CDR3 length is 16 residues. V was cut by 1 base and J by 3 bases, with 15 bases left in between. Germline CDR1 is SGHVS and CDR2 is FNYEAQ. The CDR3 bases are TGTGCCAGCAGCTTAGGGGCAGGCGGGCCGTACACTGAAGCTTTCTTT. Encoded protein: CASSLGAGGPYTEAFF.

This clonotype was seen a handful of times. The V and J genes are TRBV7-2 and TRBJ1-2; TRBD1 agrees at 10 bases. Per the germline V gene, CDR1 is SGHTA and CDR2 is FQGNSA. CDR3 size: 14 residues. The V segment lost 5 bases and the J segment 0 bases; nucleotides outside the gene matches: 0. The CDR3 nucleotides read TGTGCCAGCAGCGGACAGGGGGCTAACTATGGCTACACCTTC. Translation: CASSGQGANYGYTF.

In this sample, this clonotype turned up a few times. This chain joins TRBV7-6 and TRBJ1-1; D remains unclear. The CDR3 is 14 residues long. The ends were cut back, 5 bases at V and 4 bases at J, with 14 bases in the middle. The germline V gene has CDR1 SGHVS and CDR2 FNYEAQ. The CDR3 bases are TGTGCCAGCAGCCCTCAACGGCTATTCACTGAAGCTTTCTTT. Its protein product is CASSPQRLFTEAFF.

This clonotype has more than one count but fewer than ten. V and J are TRBV20-1 and TRBJ2-1; D gene unclear. The CDR3 sequence is 14 residues long. V lost 1 base and J 6 bases, leaving 13 bases between the germline ends. The germline CDR1 and CDR2 sequences are DFQATT and SNEGSKA (reference sequence). CDR3 region: CSARGDQTPNEQFF. The DNA for the CDR3 is TGCAGTGCTAGAGGCGACCAGACCCCCAATGAGCAGTTCTTC.

This clonotype has ten or more counts. The chain links TRBV29-1 to TRBJ2-3; the D is unclear. The CDR3 consists of 11 residues. Trimming cost V 4 bases and J 9 bases, with 11 bases left between them. Per germline, CDR1 SQVTM and CDR2 ANQGSEA. Here the CDR3 DNA reads TGCAGCGTTGCACGCTTAGACACGCAGTATTTT. Amino acid sequence: CSVARLDTQYF.

This clonotype has just a few counts. The rearrangement uses TRBV27 and TRBJ1-4, with 8 positions matching TRBD1. V shed 11 bases and J 8 bases; nucleotides not matched to a gene: 13. CDR3 size: 14 residues. In germline, CDR1 is MNHEY, CDR2 SMNVEV (reference sequence). CDR3 bases: TGTGCCTCTTTGGTGGGACAGGTGTTGGAAAAACTGTTTTTT. This translates into CASLVGQVLEKLFF.

The chain is built from TRBV14 and TRBJ2-1; 9 positions agree with TRBD1. Per germline, CDR1 SGHDN and CDR2 FVKESK. The J segment lost 3 bases and the V segment lost 2 bases, leaving 5 bases of the junction unmatched. This CDR3 is built from 16 residues. CDR3 sequence: CASSQPGQGLYNEQFF. In DNA form, the CDR3 reads TGTGCCAGCAGCCAACCGGGACAGGGCCTCTACAATGAGCAGTTCTTC.

The chain carries TRBV5-1 and TRBJ2-7, with 7 bases matching TRBD1. Trimming took 3 bases from V and 5 from J; bases not matched to a gene: 11. This CDR3 is 15 amino acids long. CDR1 SGHRS and CDR2 YFSETQ come from the germline V gene. CDR3 amino acids: CASSYEGARVNEQYF. CDR3 nucleotide sequence: TGCGCCAGCAGCTACGAGGGGGCGCGAGTAAACGAGCAGTACTTC.

J is TRBJ1-5 and V is TRBV10-3, with D possibly TRBD1 on 5 matching bases. Trimming shortened V by 0 bases and J by 6 bases, and 15 bases separated the two germline ends. CDR3 length: 16 amino acids. Germline CDR1 and CDR2: ENHRY and SYGVKD. CDR3 nucleotide sequence: TGTGCCATCAGTGAGTCGAGGGGCGCAGGCAGTCAGCCCCAGCATTTT. Encoded protein: CAISESRGAGSQPQHF.

The chain uses TRBV28 and TRBJ2-1, with 10 positions matching TRBD1. This CDR3 contains 17 residues. Losses at the gene ends were 5 bases for V and 7 bases for J; bases not matched to a gene: 14. Germline CDR1 reads MDHEN; CDR2 reads SYDVKM. The CDR3 region has the DNA TGTGCCAGCAGTCCCCCCGGGACAGGGGCCCCCCGGAATGAGCAGTTCTTC. This encodes CASSPPGTGAPRNEQFF. The variable domain in full, with the rest retrieved from reference TRBV28 and TRBJ2-1, is DVKVTQSSRYLVKRTGEKVFLECVQDMDHENMFWYRQDPGLGLRLIYFSYDVKMKEKGDIPEGYSVSREKKERFSLILESASTNQTSMYLCASSPPGTGAPRNEQFFGPGTRLTVL.

This clonotype occurred a few times. The chain couples TRBV28 to TRBJ2-3, with D maybe TRBD2 (6 bases). Germline CDR1 is MDHEN and CDR2 is SYDVKM. The CDR3 runs to 17 residues. The DNA of the CDR3 is TGTGCTGGTAGGGCGGCGGGAACAAGAAGGAGCACAGATACGCAGTATTTT. Its protein is CAGRAAGTRRSTDTQYF.

The chain has TRBV28 and TRBJ2-5; a weak D match, TRBD2 (6 bases). This CDR3 contains 14 residues. Per germline, CDR1 MDHEN and CDR2 SYDVKM. With 4 bases removed from V and 5 bases from J, the gap between germline ends came to 14 bases. CDR3 sequence (DNA): TGTGCCAGCAGTTCGCCCGGGGGTTCGGAGACCCAGTACTTC. Amino acid sequence: CASSSPGGSETQYF.